A single sample is the source of the 15 T cell receptor beta chains below, sequenced in a study of identifying expanded T cells in peripheral blood. Profiled with immunoSEQ multiplex PCR; TCRdb holds only in-frame clones, not every one. Of about 86,000 clones in the sample, 88% were seen once. Sequencing was carried out using blood. All receptors come from a person aged 18 to 69 in good health.

This chain joins TRBV4-2 and TRBJ2-5, with D perhaps TRBD1 or TRBD2 (6 bases each). With 3 bases removed from V and 1 base from J, the gap between germline ends came to 9 bases. The CDR3 has 14 amino acids. From germline, CDR1 is LGHNA and CDR2 YNFKEQ. The CDR3 coding sequence is TGTGCCAGCAGCCAGGGGGGCCGCCAAGAGACCCAGTACTTC. It specifies CASSQGGRQETQYF.

The chain carries TRBV6-5 and TRBJ1-2; TRBD1 is a possible D gene (5 bases). Germline values: CDR1 MNHEY, CDR2 SVGAGI. The ends were cut back, 5 bases at V and 2 bases at J, with 15 bases in the middle. This CDR3 comprises 15 residues. The CDR3 here is CASSPRRTSNYGYTF. The CDR3 DNA sequence: TGTGCCAGCAGTCCCAGACGGACATCGAACTATGGCTACACCTTC.

Comment on this clone: Compared with germline, one end of the junction differs, possibly owing to a read error. The chain is built from TRBV6-5 and TRBJ2-7; D may be TRBD1 (6 bases). CDR1 MNHEY and CDR2 SVGAGI come from the germline V gene. The CDR3 has 13 amino acids. The CDR3 nucleotides read TGTGCCAGCAGTTACGGGCAGGGGCGGCCTATAAACTTC. This encodes CASSYGQGRPINF.

The V call is TRBV6-6, the J call TRBJ2-5; 10 bases map to TRBD2. The CDR3 is 15 amino acids. CDR1 and CDR2 from the germline V gene are MNHNY and SVGAGI (reference sequence). The V and J ends lost 0 bases and 5 bases, in that order; junction bases with no gene match: 3. The CDR3 coding sequence is TGTGCCAGCAGTTACTCGGGGACTAGCGCCGAGACCCAGTACTTC. Its protein product is CASSYSGTSAETQYF.

The chain carries TRBV29-1 and TRBJ2-4; D call uncertain. Germline V gives CDR1 SQVTM, CDR2 ANQGSEA. V dropped 5 bases and J dropped 1 base, with 15 bases sitting between them. The CDR3 sequence is 15 residues long. The CDR3 nucleotides are TGCAGCGTTCCCCGGAGTTTGGGGGCCAAAAACATTCAGTACTTC. Translated, it gives CSVPRSLGAKNIQYF.

This clone was picked up one time. This sequence joins TRBV4-1 and TRBJ1-4, with 7 positions matching TRBD1. Germline values: CDR1 MGHRA, CDR2 YSYEKL. With V trimmed by 3 bases and J by 0 bases, 4 bases remained unmatched. The CDR3 has 16 amino acids. The CDR3 DNA follows: TGCGCCAGCAGCCACGGGGGACAGACAACTAATGAAAAACTGTTTTTT. This sequence encodes CASSHGGQTTNEKLFF.

This chain uses TRBV10-3 with TRBJ2-7; D is unclear. The germline V gene has CDR1 ENHRY and CDR2 SYGVKD. This CDR3 region has 13 residues. The germline V and J ends were trimmed by 4 bases and 5 bases, with 12 bases remaining between them. In nucleotides, the CDR3 is TGTGCCATCAGTGGGCTTGACGGTAACGAGCAGTACTTC. Encoded protein: CAISGLDGNEQYF.

This clone was detected a few times. This chain joins TRBV27 and TRBJ1-4; 7 nucleotides agree with TRBD1. CDR1 and CDR2 (germline): MNHEY, SMNVEV (reference sequence). V gave up 6 bases and J gave up 8 bases; unmatched junction bases: 6. The CDR3 runs to 13 residues. The CDR3 reads CASRRGLEEKLFF. CDR3 coding DNA: TGTGCCAGCAGGAGGGGGCTTGAGGAAAAACTGTTTTTT.

The chain employs TRBV19 and TRBJ1-2; no firm D call. With 5 bases removed from V and 3 bases from J, the gap between germline ends came to 10 bases. This CDR3 region has 13 residues. In germline, CDR1 is LNHDA, CDR2 SQIVND (reference sequence). The CDR3 DNA sequence: TGTGCCAGTAGTTCTCTAAGTTACTATGGCTACACCTTC. Translating gives CASSSLSYYGYTF.

The chain employs TRBV2 and TRBJ1-6; D may be TRBD1 (5 bases). The CDR3 runs to 13 residues. The germline V gene has CDR1 SNHLY and CDR2 FYNNEI. Trimming cost V 10 bases and J 10 bases, with 17 bases left between them. CDR3 DNA: TGTGCCAACCGGGGTCGGGGACTCTCACCCCTCCACTTT. Its translation is CANRGRGLSPLHF.

The chain joins TRBV25-1 to TRBJ1-2; no reliable D call. Trimming removed 2 bases at V and 5 bases at J, with 9 bases between. Germline V gene sequence: CDR1 MGHDK, CDR2 SYGVNS. The CDR3 length is 13 residues. This CDR3 is CASSEGGVYGYTF. As DNA, the CDR3 is TGTGCCAGCAGTGAAGGCGGAGTTTATGGCTACACCTTC.

The V and J genes are TRBV7-2 and TRBJ2-2, with D possibly being TRBD1 (6 bases). The germline V gene has CDR1 SGHTA and CDR2 FQGNSA. CDR3 length equals 14 residues. The V end lost 5 bases, the J end lost 3 bases, and 10 bases lay between the germline ends. CDR3 sequence reads: CASSQRQDTGELFF. CDR3 DNA: TGTGCCAGCAGCCAGAGACAGGACACCGGGGAGCTGTTTTTT. Using reference TRBV7-2 and TRBJ2-2 for the parts outside the CDR3, the full variable domain is GAGVSQSPSNKVTEKGKDVELRCDPISGHTALYWYRQSLGQGLEFLIYFQGNSAPDKSGLPSDRFSAERTGGSVSTLTIQRTQQEDSAVYLCASSQRQDTGELFFGEGSRLTVL.

The genes are TRBV7-9 and TRBJ1-1, with unresolved D. Germline CDR1 and CDR2: SEHNR and FQNEAQ (reference sequence). Trimming left V 1 base short and J 8 bases short, with 8 bases between. The CDR3 is 12 residues long. CDR3 loop: CASSLGESEAFF. The CDR3 DNA sequence: TGTGCCAGCAGCTTAGGCGAGTCGGAAGCTTTCTTT.

The chain is built from TRBV6-5 and TRBJ1-1; 8 positions match TRBD1. The J segment lost 5 bases and the V segment lost 6 bases, leaving 11 bases of the junction unmatched. CDR1 is MNHEY, CDR2 SVGAGI, per germline. The length of the CDR3 is 15 residues. CDR3 sequence: CASSPTTGVRTEAFF. Written as DNA, the CDR3 is TGTGCCAGCAGCCCTACGACAGGGGTGCGGACTGAAGCTTTCTTT.

This chain uses TRBV7-6 with TRBJ2-2; 10 bases align to TRBD2. CDR3 length: 18 amino acids. The V and J ends lost 4 bases and 3 bases, in that order; junction bases with no gene match: 11. The germline CDR1 and CDR2 sequences are SGHVS and FNYEAQ. This CDR3 reads CASSSSRHLAGDTGELFF. The CDR3, as DNA: TGTGCCAGCAGCTCCTCAAGACACCTAGCGGGGGACACCGGGGAGCTGTTTTTT.